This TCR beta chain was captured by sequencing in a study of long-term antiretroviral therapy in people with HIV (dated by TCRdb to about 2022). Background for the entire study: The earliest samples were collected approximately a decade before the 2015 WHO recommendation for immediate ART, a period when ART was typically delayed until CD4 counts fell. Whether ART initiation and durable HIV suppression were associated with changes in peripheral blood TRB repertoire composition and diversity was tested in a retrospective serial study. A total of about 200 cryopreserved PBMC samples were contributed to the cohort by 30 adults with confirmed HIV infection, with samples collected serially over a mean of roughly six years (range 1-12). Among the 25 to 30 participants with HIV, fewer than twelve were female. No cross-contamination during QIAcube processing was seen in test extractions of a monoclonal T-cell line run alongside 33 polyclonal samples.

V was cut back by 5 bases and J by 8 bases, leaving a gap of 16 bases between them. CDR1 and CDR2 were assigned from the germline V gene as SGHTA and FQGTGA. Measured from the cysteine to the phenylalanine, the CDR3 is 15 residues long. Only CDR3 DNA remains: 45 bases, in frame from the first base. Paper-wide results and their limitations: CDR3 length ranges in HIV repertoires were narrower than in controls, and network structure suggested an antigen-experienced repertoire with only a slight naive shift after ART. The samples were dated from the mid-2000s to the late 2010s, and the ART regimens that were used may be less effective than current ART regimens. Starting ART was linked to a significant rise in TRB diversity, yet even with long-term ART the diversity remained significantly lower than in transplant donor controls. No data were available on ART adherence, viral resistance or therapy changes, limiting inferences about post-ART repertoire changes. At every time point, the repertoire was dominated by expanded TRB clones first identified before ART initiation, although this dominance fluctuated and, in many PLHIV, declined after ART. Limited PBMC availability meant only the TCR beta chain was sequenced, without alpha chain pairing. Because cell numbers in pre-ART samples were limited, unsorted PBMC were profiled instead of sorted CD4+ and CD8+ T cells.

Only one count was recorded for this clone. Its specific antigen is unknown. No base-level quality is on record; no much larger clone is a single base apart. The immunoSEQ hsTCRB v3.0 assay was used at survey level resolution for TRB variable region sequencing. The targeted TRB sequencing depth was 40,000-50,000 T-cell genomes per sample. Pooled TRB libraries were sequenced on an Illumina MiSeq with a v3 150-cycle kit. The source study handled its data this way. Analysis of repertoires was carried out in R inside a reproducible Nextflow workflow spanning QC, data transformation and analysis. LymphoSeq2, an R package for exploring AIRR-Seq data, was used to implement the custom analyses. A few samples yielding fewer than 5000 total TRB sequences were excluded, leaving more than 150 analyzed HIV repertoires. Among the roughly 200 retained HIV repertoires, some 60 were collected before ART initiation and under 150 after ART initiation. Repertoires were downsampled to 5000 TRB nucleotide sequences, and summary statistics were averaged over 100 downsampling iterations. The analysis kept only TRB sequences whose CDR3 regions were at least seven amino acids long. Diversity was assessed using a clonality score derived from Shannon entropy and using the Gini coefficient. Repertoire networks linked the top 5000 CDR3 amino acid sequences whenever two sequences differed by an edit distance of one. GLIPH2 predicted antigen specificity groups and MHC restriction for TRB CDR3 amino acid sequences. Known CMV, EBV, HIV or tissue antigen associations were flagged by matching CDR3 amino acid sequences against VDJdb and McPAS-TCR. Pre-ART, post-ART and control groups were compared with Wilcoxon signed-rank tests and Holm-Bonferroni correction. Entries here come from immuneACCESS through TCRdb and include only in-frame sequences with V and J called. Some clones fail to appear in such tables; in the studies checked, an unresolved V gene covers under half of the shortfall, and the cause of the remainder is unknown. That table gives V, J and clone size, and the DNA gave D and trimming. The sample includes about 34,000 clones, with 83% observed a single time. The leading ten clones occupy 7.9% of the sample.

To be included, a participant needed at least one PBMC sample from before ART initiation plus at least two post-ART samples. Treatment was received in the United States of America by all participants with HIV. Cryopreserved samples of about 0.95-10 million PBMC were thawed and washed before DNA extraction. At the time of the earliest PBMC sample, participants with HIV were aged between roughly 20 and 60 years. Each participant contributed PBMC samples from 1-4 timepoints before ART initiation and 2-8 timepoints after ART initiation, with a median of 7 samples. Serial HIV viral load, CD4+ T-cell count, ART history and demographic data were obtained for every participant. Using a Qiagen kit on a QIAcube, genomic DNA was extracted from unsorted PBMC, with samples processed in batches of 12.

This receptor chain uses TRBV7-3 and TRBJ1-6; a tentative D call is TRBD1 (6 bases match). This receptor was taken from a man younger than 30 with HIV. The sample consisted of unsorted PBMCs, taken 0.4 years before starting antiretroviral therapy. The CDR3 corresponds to CASSQGGQTYSPLHF. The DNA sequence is TGTGCCAGCAGCCAAGGCGGACAGACTTATTCACCCCTCCACTTT.